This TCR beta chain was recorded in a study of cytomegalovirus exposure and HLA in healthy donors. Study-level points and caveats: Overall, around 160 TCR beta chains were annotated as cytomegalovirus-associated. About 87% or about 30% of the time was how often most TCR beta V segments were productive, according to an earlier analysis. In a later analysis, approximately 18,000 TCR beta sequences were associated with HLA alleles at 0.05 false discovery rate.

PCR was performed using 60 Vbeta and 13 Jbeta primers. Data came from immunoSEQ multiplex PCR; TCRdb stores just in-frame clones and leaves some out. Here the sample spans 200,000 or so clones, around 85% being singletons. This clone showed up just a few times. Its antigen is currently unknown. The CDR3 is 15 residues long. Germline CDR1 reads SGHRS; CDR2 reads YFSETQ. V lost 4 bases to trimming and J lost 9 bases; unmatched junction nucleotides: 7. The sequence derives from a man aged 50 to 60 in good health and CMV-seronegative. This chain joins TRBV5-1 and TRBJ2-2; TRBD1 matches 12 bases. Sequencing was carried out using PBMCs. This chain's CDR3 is CASSRRDRGQWELFF. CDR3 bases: TGCGCCAGCAGCCGTCGGGACAGGGGGCAATGGGAGCTGTTTTTT.